This entry lists 11 T cell receptor beta chains sequenced from one sample in a study of blood T cells in healthy people across ages. Next came a second PCR, run for roughly 6 to 11 cycles, which used a sample-barcoded 5' primer along with a J-beta primer mix. TCRdb passed the 5' RACE reads through MiXCR, listing each CDR3 protein once. The table has 650,000 to 1,000,000 distinct CDR3 sequences, roughly 35% seen once. What was sequenced was blood. These receptor sequences come from a man aged 18-30 years in good health.

This clonotype has more than one count but fewer than ten. The chain links TRBV2 to TRBJ1-2; D gene unclear. In germline, CDR1 is SNHLY, CDR2 FYNNEI. V was pared by 10 bases and J by 2 bases, with 5 bases between. The CDR3 extends over 10 amino acids. This chain's CDR3 is CANRNYGYTF. The CDR3 DNA reads TGTGCCAACCGAAACTATGGCTACACCTTC.

In its sample, this clonotype was seen a few times. The chain employs TRBV14 and TRBJ2-3, with D hard to call. The CDR3 spans 16 residues. Germline-derived CDR1 and CDR2 are SGHDN and FVKESK. Trimming took off 3 bases at V and 3 bases at J, with 16 bases between the two ends. For the CDR3, the DNA is TGTGCCAGCAGCCAGAAACCAAGTCTAATAACAGATACGCAGTATTTT. Protein: CASSQKPSLITDTQYF. The variable domain in full, completed from reference TRBV14 and TRBJ2-3, reads EAGVTQFPSHSVIEKGQTVTLRCDPISGHDNLYWYRRVMGKEIKFLLHFVKESKQDESGMPNNRFLAERTGGTYSTLKVQPAELEDSGVYFCASSQKPSLITDTQYFGPGTRLTVL.

This clonotype appeared many times. V and J are TRBV9 and TRBJ2-1, with TRBD2 matching over 9 bases. With the DNA end fitting TRBJ2-7 better, the J assignment may be wrong. The length of the CDR3 is 16 residues. CDR1 SGDLS and CDR2 YYNGEE come from the germline V gene. The CDR3 DNA is TGTGCCAGCAGCGTAGTCGGCGGGGGGGCCTACAATGAGCAGTACTTC. Protein sequence: CASSVVGGGAYNEQYF.

At least ten counts were recorded for this clonotype. The chain links TRBV4-1 to TRBJ1-5; weak D call: TRBD1 (5 bases). Trimming stripped 6 bases from V and 3 bases from J, with 9 bases between. The germline V gene has CDR1 MGHRA and CDR2 YSYEKL. The CDR3 sequence is 13 residues long. The CDR3 DNA reads TGCGCCAGCAGGGGGGGACCCAATCAGCCCCAGCATTTT. This gives the protein CASRGGPNQPQHF.

This clonotype was picked up many times. The chain recombines TRBV12-3 or TRBV12-4 with TRBJ2-3, with D possibly TRBD2 on 5 matching bases. The CDR3 runs to 14 residues. V lost 1 base and J 4 bases, leaving 9 bases between the germline ends. CDR3 nucleotides: TGTGCCAGCAGTTTAGGGGTAGCGCCAGATACGCAGTATTTT. Its protein product is CASSLGVAPDTQYF.

The chain carries TRBV10-3 and TRBJ1-5, with TRBD1 matching 7 bases. The germline V gene encodes CDR1 ENHRY and CDR2 SYGVKD. Germline trimming cut 4 bases from V and 1 base from J; bases unmatched to any gene: 1. The CDR3 length is 14 residues. The CDR3 DNA is TGTGCCATCAGTGGACAGGGAAGCAATCAGCCCCAGCATTTT. This sequence encodes CAISGQGSNQPQHF.

In regard to this clonotype: Being one base from a much bigger clone, this may be a read error. This sequence joins TRBV29-1 and TRBJ2-1, with D tentatively TRBD1 (5 bases). Germline V gives CDR1 SQVTM, CDR2 ANQGSEA. V lost 4 bases and J lost 10, with 11 bases in between. This CDR3 region has 11 residues. The CDR3 DNA follows: TGCAGCGTTGCCAGGGATTACGAGCAGTTCTTC. Its protein product is CSVARDYEQFF.

This clonotype has a handful of counts. The V and J genes are TRBV18 and TRBJ1-1, with D hard to call. This CDR3 contains 13 residues. From germline, CDR1 is KGHSH and CDR2 LQKENI. V was pared by 1 base and J by 3 bases, with 6 bases between. The CDR3 bases are TGTGCCAGCTCACCACAGTCAGACACTGAAGCTTTCTTT. Protein product: CASSPQSDTEAFF.

Only one count was recorded for this clonotype. This chain joins TRBV4-3 and TRBJ2-1; 7 bases match TRBD2. Unmatched junction bases numbered 5, after V lost 2 bases and J lost 4 bases. The CDR3 consists of 15 residues. Germline CDR1 and CDR2: LGHNA and YSLEER. Here the CDR3 reads CASSQSTSEYNEQFF. The CDR3 DNA reads TGCGCCAGCAGCCAAAGCACTAGCGAATACAATGAGCAGTTCTTC.

For this clonotype: The germline gene is not matched at one end of the junction; a read error may be the cause. V usage is TRBV7-2 and J usage is TRBJ2-1; 16 bases are a match to TRBD2. The CDR3 has 16 residues. Germline CDR1 SGHTA, CDR2 FQGNSA. In DNA, the CDR3 is TGTGTCAGCAGCTTAGCGGGGACTAGCGGGGGGGCAGAGCAGTTCTTC. It specifies CVSSLAGTSGGAEQFF.

The rearrangement links TRBV12-3 or TRBV12-4 to TRBJ1-1, with D unclear. The CDR3 runs 13 residues. V lost 5 bases and J lost 4, with 11 bases in between. CDR3 coding DNA: TGTGCCAGCAGTGTTGGGGTTGGCACTGAAGCTTTCTTT. Translating gives CASSVGVGTEAFF.